These 10 T cell receptor beta chains share one sample of origin, sequenced in a study of identical twins. TCRdb passed the 5' RACE reads through MiXCR, listing each CDR3 protein once. The table records a few hundred thousand distinct CDR3 sequences, 9% to 10% of them present only once. These data also featured in a second study, about yellow fever vaccine responses in identical twins.

Sequencing input: PBMCs. These receptors all stem from a woman between 18 and 29 years old in good health.

The chain combines TRBV7-9 with TRBJ2-7; TRBD2 matches at 13 bases. Looked up from germline, CDR1 is SEHNR and CDR2 is FQNEAQ (reference sequence). The CDR3 totals 16 residues. V dropped 0 bases and J dropped 6; count of bases not matched to a gene: 5. CDR3 nucleotide sequence: TGTGCCAGCAGCTTAGCCGGGACTAGCGGGATTCCCGAGCAGTACTTC. It codes for CASSLAGTSGIPEQYF.

This clonotype showed up just a few times. The chain couples TRBV11-1 to TRBJ2-1; 13 bases align to TRBD2. The trim removed 5 bases at V and 0 bases at J, leaving 10 bases unmatched. CDR3 length: 19 residues. Per the germline V gene, CDR1 is SGHAT and CDR2 is FQDESV (reference sequence). CDR3 sequence: CASSGTGTSGIGSYNEQFF. The CDR3 nucleotides read TGTGCCAGCAGCGGAACCGGGACTAGCGGGATCGGCTCCTACAATGAGCAGTTCTTC.

CDR3: CSARDREVGTGGLYEQYF. In DNA, the CDR3 is TGCAGTGCTAGAGATCGCGAAGTTGGGACAGGGGGCCTCTACGAGCAGTACTTC. The rearrangement joins TRBV20-1 to TRBJ2-7; 12 bases are shared with TRBD1. CDR1 and CDR2 from the germline V gene are DFQATT and SNEGSKA (reference sequence). Losses at the gene ends were 0 bases for V and 3 bases for J; bases not matched to a gene: 12. CDR3 size: 18 residues.

This clonotype was seen at least ten times. This sequence joins TRBV15 and TRBJ1-4, with 7 bases fitting TRBD1. CDR1 is LNHNV, CDR2 YYDKDF, per germline (reference sequence). With V trimmed by 1 base and J by 1 base, 0 bases remained unmatched. The CDR3 covers 15 residues. CDR3: CATSRGTGTNEKLFF. CDR3 DNA sequence: TGTGCCACCAGCAGAGGGACAGGAACTAATGAAAAACTGTTTTTT.

This sequence joins TRBV6-2 or TRBV6-3 and TRBJ2-1; no clear D gene. This CDR3 is 14 amino acids long. CDR1 is MNHEY and CDR2 is SVGEGT in the germline V gene. Trimming shortened V by 6 bases and J by 2 bases, and 11 bases separated the two germline ends. The CDR3 loop reads CASSSTLAYNEQFF. In nucleotides, the CDR3 is TGTGCCAGCAGCTCGACCCTAGCCTACAATGAGCAGTTCTTC.

This clonotype was seen more than once but under ten times. The chain uses TRBV20-1 and TRBJ2-7; D is possibly TRBD1 (5 bases). This CDR3 contains 14 residues. From germline, CDR1 is DFQATT and CDR2 SNEGSKA (reference sequence). The V end lost 0 bases, the J end lost 5 bases, and 14 bases lay between the germline ends. CDR3 sequence (DNA): TGCAGTGCTAGAGATCACCAGGGTCGCGACGAGCAGTACTTC. It yields the protein CSARDHQGRDEQYF.

The V call is TRBV30, the J call TRBJ2-3; the D gene is possibly TRBD2 (6 bases). The CDR3 has 14 amino acids. Between the trimmed V and J ends, which lost 4 bases and 4 bases, there was a span of 15 bases. Germline CDR1 GTSNPN, CDR2 SVGIG (reference sequence). CDR3 DNA: TGTGCCTGGACATTCTCGGCGGGATCAGATACGCAGTATTTT. It translates to CAWTFSAGSDTQYF.

In its sample, this clonotype was seen many times. DNA of the CDR3: TGTGCCAGCAGTGATCCAGGGACAGGTGATTATTCACCCCTCCACTTT. The encoded protein is CASSDPGTGDYSPLHF. This chain connects TRBV25-1 to TRBJ1-6; 8 bases agree with TRBD1. CDR1 is MGHDK and CDR2 is SYGVNS in the germline V gene. V lost 3 bases to trimming and J lost 8 bases; unmatched junction nucleotides: 9. The CDR3 length is 16 residues.

This clonotype has a handful of counts. This rearrangement joins TRBV12-3 or TRBV12-4 to TRBJ2-2; 8 nucleotides align to TRBD1. The CDR3 has 15 amino acids. V shed 6 bases, J shed 5 bases, and the junction held 8 bases outside the gene matches. The CDR3 nucleotides read TGTGCCAGCAGATCAGGGGGCTTGGGAACCGGGGAGCTGTTTTTT. Translation: CASRSGGLGTGELFF.

The rearrangement joins TRBV29-1 to TRBJ2-1; tentatively, D is TRBD1 (5 bases). Trimming took off 3 bases at V and 5 bases at J, with 14 bases between the two ends. The CDR3 consists of 14 residues. Germline CDR1 and CDR2: SQVTM and ANQGSEA. The DNA for the CDR3 is TGCAGCGTTGACGCGGACAATTCGGACAATGAGCAGTTCTTC. Translated, it gives CSVDADNSDNEQFF.